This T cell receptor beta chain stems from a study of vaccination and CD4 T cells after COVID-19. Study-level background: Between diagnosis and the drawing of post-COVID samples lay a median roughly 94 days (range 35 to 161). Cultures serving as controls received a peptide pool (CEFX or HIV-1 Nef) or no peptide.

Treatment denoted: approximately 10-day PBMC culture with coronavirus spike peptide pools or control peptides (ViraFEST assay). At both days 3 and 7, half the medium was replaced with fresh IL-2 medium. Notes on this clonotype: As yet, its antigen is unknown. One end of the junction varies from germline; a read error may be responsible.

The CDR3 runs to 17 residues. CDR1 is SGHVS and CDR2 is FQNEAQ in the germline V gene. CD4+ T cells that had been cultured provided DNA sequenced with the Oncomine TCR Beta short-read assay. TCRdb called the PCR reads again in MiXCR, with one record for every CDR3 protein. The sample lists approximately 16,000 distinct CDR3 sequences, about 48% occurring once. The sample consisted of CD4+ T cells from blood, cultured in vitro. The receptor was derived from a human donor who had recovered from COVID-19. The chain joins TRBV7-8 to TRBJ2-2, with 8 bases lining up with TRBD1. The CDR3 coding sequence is TGTGCCAGCAGCCCTAGGCGACAGGGGACGAACGCCGGGGAGCTGTTTTTT. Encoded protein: CASSPRRQGTNAGELFF.